One and the same sample provided the 31 T cell receptor beta chains below, sequenced in a study of blood T cell repertoires in COVID-19. Clones were read by immunoSEQ multiplex PCR, and TCRdb kept only the in-frame ones, dropping some. The sample records some 280,000 clones, roughly 90% being singletons. Sequencing was performed on peripheral blood. The receptors were sampled from a woman aged 40 to 55 who had recovered from COVID-19.

The chain is built from TRBV28 and TRBJ1-4; 7 bases map to TRBD1. Germline V lookup: CDR1 MDHEN, CDR2 SYDVKM. CDR3 length: 14 residues. The J segment lost 8 bases and the V segment lost 6 bases, leaving 9 bases of the junction unmatched. CDR3 sequence: CASSRTGSSEKLFF. In DNA, the CDR3 is TGTGCCAGCAGCCGGACAGGTTCGAGCGAAAAACTGTTTTTT. Supplemented by reference TRBV28 and TRBJ1-4, the full variable domain reads DVKVTQSSRYLVKRTGEKVFLECVQDMDHENMFWYRQDPGLGLRLIYFSYDVKMKEKGDIPEGYSVSREKKERFSLILESASTNQTSMYLCASSRTGSSEKLFFGSGTQLSVL.

This chain uses TRBV3-1 (or the pseudogene TRBV3-2) with TRBJ1-1, with no clear D. The CDR3 loop spans 11 amino acids. Deletions cut 3 bases from V and 7 bases from J, with 6 bases between. Germline loops: CDR1 LGHDT, CDR2 YNNKEL (reference sequence). The CDR3 DNA reads as TGTGCCAGCAGCCAGGCAGGTGAAGCTTTCTTT. Encoded protein: CASSQAGEAFF.

This clone was counted once. V usage is TRBV2 and J usage is TRBJ2-7; TRBD2 agrees at 12 bases. Germline loops: CDR1 SNHLY, CDR2 FYNNEI. The ends lost 6 bases at V and 5 bases at J; junction bases unmatched: 8. This CDR3 region has 15 residues. The CDR3 region is CASRQRLAGVDEQYF. CDR3 DNA: TGTGCCAGCAGACAGAGACTAGCGGGAGTCGACGAGCAGTACTTC.

This chain uses TRBV24-1 with TRBJ2-1, with 14 nucleotides matching TRBD2. The CDR3 consists of 17 residues. J was trimmed by 6 bases and V by 3 bases; bases with no gene match: 6. Germline assignment: CDR1 KGHDR and CDR2 SFDVKD. The CDR3 loop is CATSDPGTSGGPNEQFF. As DNA, the CDR3 is TGTGCCACCAGTGATCCCGGGACTAGCGGGGGACCCAATGAGCAGTTCTTC.

This clone has only a few counts. This sequence joins TRBV3-1 (or the pseudogene TRBV3-2) and TRBJ1-6, with D possibly matching TRBD1 (6 bases). Trimming cost V 6 bases and J 10 bases, with 13 bases left between them. CDR3 size: 13 residues. The V gene's germline CDR1 is LGHDT and CDR2 YNNKEL (reference sequence). This chain's CDR3 is CASSPWTDSPLHF. The DNA for the CDR3 is TGTGCCAGCAGTCCCTGGACAGACTCACCCCTCCACTTT.

The gene calls are TRBV23-1 and TRBJ2-3, with 10 nucleotides matching TRBD2. TRBV23-1 is noted as an ORF with a role that remains uncertain. V was pared by 0 bases and J by 2 bases, with 8 bases of the junction left unmatched. The CDR3 contains 18 residues. The CDR3 DNA sequence: TGCGCCAGCAGTCAATCGGCGGGGCTAGCGGGAGTCACAGATACGCAGTATTTT. Amino acid sequence: CASSQSAGLAGVTDTQYF.

V usage is TRBV11-1 and J usage is TRBJ1-1, with 7 bases identical to TRBD1. This CDR3 has 14 amino acids. Looked up from germline, CDR1 is SGHAT and CDR2 is FQDESV (reference sequence). The V and J ends lost 1 base and 4 bases, in that order; junction bases with no gene match: 3. CDR3 loop: CASSLDTGVTEAFF. DNA for the CDR3: TGTGCCAGCAGCTTAGATACAGGGGTCACTGAAGCTTTCTTT.

This clone was detected a few times. J is TRBJ2-2 and V is TRBV6-4, with 8 bases lining up with TRBD1. Germline V CDR1 and CDR2: MRHNA, SNTAGT. This CDR3 is 15 amino acids long. V shed 4 bases and J 1 base; nucleotides not matched to a gene: 2. The CDR3 nucleotides are TGTGCCAGCAGTGCCGGGACAGGGAACACCGGGGAGCTGTTTTTT. Translated, it gives CASSAGTGNTGELFF.

The gene calls are TRBV5-1 and TRBJ2-3, with TRBD1 as a possible D gene (6 bases). This CDR3 region has 15 residues. Germline V gene data show CDR1 as SGHRS and CDR2 as YFSETQ. V was cut by 2 bases and J by 0 bases, with 10 bases left in between. CDR3 sequence reads: CASSLGGTSTDTQYF. Here the CDR3 DNA reads TGCGCCAGCAGCTTAGGGGGAACTAGCACAGATACGCAGTATTTT.

The chain combines TRBV10-3 with TRBJ2-2; TRBD2 matches 11 bases. V lost 2 bases to trimming and J lost 6 bases; unmatched junction nucleotides: 2. Per germline, CDR1 ENHRY and CDR2 SYGVKD. This CDR3 comprises 15 residues. CDR3 sequence: CAISETSGSPGELFF. The CDR3 DNA is TGTGCCATCAGTGAGACTAGCGGGAGTCCCGGGGAGCTGTTTTTT.

The chain combines TRBV30 with TRBJ1-1; no firm D call. Germline V CDR1 and CDR2: GTSNPN, SVGIG (reference sequence). Trimming shortened V by 5 bases and J by 7 bases, and 20 bases separated the two germline ends. The CDR3 totals 14 residues. The CDR3 bases are TGTGCCTGGGGACGCGCAGGATCCGGCCGTGAAGCTTTCTTT. Residues: CAWGRAGSGREAFF.

This sequence joins TRBV5-4 and TRBJ2-7, with 10 bases matching TRBD2. Looked up from germline, CDR1 is SGHNT and CDR2 is YYREEE (reference sequence). Losses at the gene ends were 5 bases for V and 7 bases for J; bases not matched to a gene: 15. The CDR3 is made up of 16 amino acids. CDR3 loop: CASSYVGPAGGGEQYF. In DNA form, the CDR3 reads TGTGCCAGCAGTTATGTTGGACCAGCGGGAGGGGGTGAGCAGTACTTC.

The gene calls are TRBV5-1 and TRBJ2-1, with D maybe TRBD1 (5 bases). This CDR3 spans 16 amino acids. V shed 4 bases and J shed 7 bases, with 21 bases lying between them. Looked up from germline, CDR1 is SGHRS and CDR2 is YFSETQ. The CDR3 DNA sequence: TGCGCCAGCAGCGGCAACGTAAAAACAGGTTTGAATGAGCAGTTCTTC. It yields the protein CASSGNVKTGLNEQFF.

The gene calls are TRBV20-1 and TRBJ2-2, with a weak D call TRBD2 (5 bases). This CDR3 spans 14 amino acids. In germline, CDR1 is DFQATT, CDR2 SNEGSKA (reference sequence). With 3 bases removed from V and 1 base from J, the gap between germline ends came to 9 bases. The CDR3 nucleotides are TGCAGTGCTAGTCCCGGGGTGAACACCGGGGAGCTGTTTTTT. Translation gives CSASPGVNTGELFF.

The chain combines TRBV7-8 with TRBJ1-6; a weak D match, TRBD1 (6 bases). Trimming pared 2 bases from V and 8 bases from J, leaving 13 bases between. The germline gives CDR1 SGHVS, CDR2 FQNEAQ. This CDR3 region has 15 residues. The CDR3 loop reads CASSLSEGVDSPLHF. The CDR3 bases are TGTGCCAGCAGCTTAAGTGAGGGGGTGGATTCACCCCTCCACTTT.

The chain recombines TRBV25-1 with TRBJ1-1; a weak D match, TRBD1 (6 bases). Trimming shortened V by 4 bases and J by 2 bases, and 14 bases separated the two germline ends. The CDR3 consists of 15 residues. Germline CDR1 and CDR2: MGHDK and SYGVNS. The CDR3 spells CASSGTAGANTEAFF. The CDR3 bases are TGTGCCAGCAGTGGCACCGCGGGGGCTAACACTGAAGCTTTCTTT.

This chain uses TRBV7-2 with TRBJ2-3, with 9 bases fitting TRBD1. After removal of 3 bases from V and 2 bases from J, the junction contained 6 bases not matched to a gene. The germline V gene has CDR1 SGHTA and CDR2 FQGNSA. The CDR3 covers 16 residues. The CDR3 is CASSFAGTGFTDTQYF. As DNA, the CDR3 is TGTGCCAGCAGCTTCGCCGGGACAGGGTTCACAGATACGCAGTATTTT.

The rearrangement joins TRBV6-5 to TRBJ2-1; 7 bases match TRBD1. The germline CDR1 and CDR2 sequences are MNHEY and SVGAGI. V trimming: 0 bases; J trimming: 8 bases; junction bases outside the gene matches: 7. The CDR3 contains 15 residues. The CDR3 sequence: CASSYSGTVLDEQFF. CDR3 sequence (DNA): TGTGCCAGCAGTTACTCAGGGACAGTCTTGGATGAGCAGTTCTTC.

As regards this clone: The sample carries other DNA sequences with the same CDR3. The rearrangement joins TRBV7-2 to TRBJ2-2, with TRBD2 matching 11 bases. The CDR3 contains 15 residues. Germline values: CDR1 SGHTA, CDR2 FQGNSA. The J segment lost 4 bases and the V segment lost 4 bases, leaving 2 bases of the junction unmatched. The CDR3 DNA reads TGTGCCAGCAGCTGGGGGACTAGCGGCACCGGGGAGCTGTTTTTT. Protein product: CASSWGTSGTGELFF.

The J gene is TRBJ2-5, the V gene TRBV27; D may be TRBD1 (6 bases). The CDR3 length is 13 residues. V lost 6 bases, J lost 2 bases, and 10 bases lay in between. The germline CDR1 and CDR2 sequences are MNHEY and SMNVEV (reference sequence). In DNA, the CDR3 is TGTGCCAGCAGCACAGGGTTACAAGAGACCCAGTACTTC. Encoded protein: CASSTGLQETQYF.

This sequence joins TRBV3-1 (or the pseudogene TRBV3-2) and TRBJ2-1, with D unresolved. The germline V and J ends were trimmed by 0 bases and 4 bases, with 13 bases remaining between them. The germline V gene has CDR1 LGHDT and CDR2 YNNKEL (reference sequence). This CDR3 has 16 residues. The CDR3 DNA sequence: TGTGCCAGCAGCCAAGATTTGCAGGCACAGTACAATGAGCAGTTCTTC. Encoded protein: CASSQDLQAQYNEQFF.

V gene TRBV18 combines with J gene TRBJ2-2; possibly TRBD1 for D (7 bases). The CDR3 loop spans 17 amino acids. From germline, CDR1 is KGHSH and CDR2 LQKENI. Trimming took off 0 bases at V and 4 bases at J, with 15 bases between the two ends. The CDR3 region has the DNA TGTGCCAGCTCACCACCGTCCTCAGGGGGGAGCACCGGGGAGCTGTTTTTT. It specifies CASSPPSSGGSTGELFF.

The genes are TRBV6-8 and TRBJ2-5, with 7 bases that match TRBD2. The CDR3 is made up of 14 amino acids. V was pared by 4 bases and J by 3 bases, with 5 bases of the junction left unmatched. Germline V gene sequence: CDR1 MNHGY, CDR2 SAAAGT. CDR3 protein: CASSFIRGEETQYF. The CDR3 DNA follows: TGTGCCAGCAGTTTTATCCGGGGGGAAGAGACCCAGTACTTC.

This chain joins TRBV27 and TRBJ1-1, with D unresolved. The V and J ends lost 0 bases and 0 bases respectively, with 8 bases between them. Per the germline V gene, CDR1 is MNHEY and CDR2 is SMNVEV (reference sequence). This CDR3 region has 15 residues. CDR3 protein: CASSLSAGMNTEAFF. For the CDR3, the DNA is TGTGCCAGCAGTTTATCGGCAGGAATGAACACTGAAGCTTTCTTT.

The chain carries TRBV28 and TRBJ2-7, with D perhaps matching TRBD2 (6 bases). This CDR3 is built from 13 residues. Trimming took 8 bases from V and 3 from J, leaving 14 bases between them. CDR1 and CDR2 from the germline V gene are MDHEN and SYDVKM. The CDR3, as DNA: TGTGCCAGCTATGGACTACCGAACTACGAGCAGTACTTC. Translating gives CASYGLPNYEQYF. Drawing the rest from reference TRBV28 and TRBJ2-7, the complete variable domain is DVKVTQSSRYLVKRTGEKVFLECVQDMDHENMFWYRQDPGLGLRLIYFSYDVKMKEKGDIPEGYSVSREKKERFSLILESASTNQTSMYLCASYGLPNYEQYFGPGTRLTVT.

The rearrangement links TRBV3-1 (or the pseudogene TRBV3-2) to TRBJ2-1; the D gene is possibly TRBD2 (5 bases). Germline CDR1 LGHDT, CDR2 YNNKEL (reference sequence). The CDR3 is 12 amino acids. Between the trimmed V and J ends, which lost 0 bases and 10 bases, there was a span of 7 bases. CDR3 nucleotide sequence: TGTGCCAGCAGCCAAGATGGCGGGGAGCAGTTCTTC. It is translated as CASSQDGGEQFF.

The rearrangement links TRBV21-1 to TRBJ1-6; the table's TRBD1 call for D was not verified on the DNA. TRBV21-1 is a pseudogene locus. The length of the CDR3 is 15 residues. The DNA of the CDR3 is TGTGCCAGCAGCCCCGGTTGGACAGGCAATTCACCCCTCCACTTT. Its translation: CASSPGWTGNSPLHF.

The V call is TRBV11-3, the J call TRBJ2-1, with 7 bases fitting TRBD2. Germline V gives CDR1 SGHNT, CDR2 YENEEA. CDR3 length equals 16 residues. V gave up 5 bases and J gave up 5 bases; unmatched junction bases: 12. As DNA, the CDR3 is TGTGCCAGCAGCCCGATCTGGGCGGGAGATCACAATGAGCAGTTCTTC. Its protein is CASSPIWAGDHNEQFF.

The chain has TRBV5-8 and TRBJ1-5, with 10 bases fitting TRBD1. Trimming at V came to 3 bases and at J to 0 bases, leaving 6 bases not matched to a gene. Germline loops: CDR1 SGHTS, CDR2 YDEGEE. The CDR3 contains 17 residues. CDR3 sequence (DNA): TGTGCCAGCAGCTCGACAGGGGGCATCTATAGCAATCAGCCCCAGCATTTT. Translating it yields CASSSTGGIYSNQPQHF.

The chain has TRBV5-5 and TRBJ1-6, with D uncertain. In germline, CDR1 is SGHKS, CDR2 YYEKEE (reference sequence). V gave up 5 bases and J gave up 7 bases, with 16 bases separating them. The CDR3 has 15 amino acids. The CDR3 DNA is TGTGCCAGCAGTCCCGACACTGGCGTAAATTCACCCCTCCACTTT. This translates into CASSPDTGVNSPLHF.

The chain links TRBV4-1 to TRBJ1-2; 8 bases line up with TRBD1. V shed 1 base and J 4 bases; nucleotides not matched to a gene: 5. The CDR3 is 15 amino acids. Per the germline V gene, CDR1 is MGHRA and CDR2 is YSYEKL. The CDR3 spells CASSQGMGQAYGYTF. As DNA, the CDR3 is TGCGCCAGCAGCCAAGGCATGGGACAGGCCTATGGCTACACCTTC.